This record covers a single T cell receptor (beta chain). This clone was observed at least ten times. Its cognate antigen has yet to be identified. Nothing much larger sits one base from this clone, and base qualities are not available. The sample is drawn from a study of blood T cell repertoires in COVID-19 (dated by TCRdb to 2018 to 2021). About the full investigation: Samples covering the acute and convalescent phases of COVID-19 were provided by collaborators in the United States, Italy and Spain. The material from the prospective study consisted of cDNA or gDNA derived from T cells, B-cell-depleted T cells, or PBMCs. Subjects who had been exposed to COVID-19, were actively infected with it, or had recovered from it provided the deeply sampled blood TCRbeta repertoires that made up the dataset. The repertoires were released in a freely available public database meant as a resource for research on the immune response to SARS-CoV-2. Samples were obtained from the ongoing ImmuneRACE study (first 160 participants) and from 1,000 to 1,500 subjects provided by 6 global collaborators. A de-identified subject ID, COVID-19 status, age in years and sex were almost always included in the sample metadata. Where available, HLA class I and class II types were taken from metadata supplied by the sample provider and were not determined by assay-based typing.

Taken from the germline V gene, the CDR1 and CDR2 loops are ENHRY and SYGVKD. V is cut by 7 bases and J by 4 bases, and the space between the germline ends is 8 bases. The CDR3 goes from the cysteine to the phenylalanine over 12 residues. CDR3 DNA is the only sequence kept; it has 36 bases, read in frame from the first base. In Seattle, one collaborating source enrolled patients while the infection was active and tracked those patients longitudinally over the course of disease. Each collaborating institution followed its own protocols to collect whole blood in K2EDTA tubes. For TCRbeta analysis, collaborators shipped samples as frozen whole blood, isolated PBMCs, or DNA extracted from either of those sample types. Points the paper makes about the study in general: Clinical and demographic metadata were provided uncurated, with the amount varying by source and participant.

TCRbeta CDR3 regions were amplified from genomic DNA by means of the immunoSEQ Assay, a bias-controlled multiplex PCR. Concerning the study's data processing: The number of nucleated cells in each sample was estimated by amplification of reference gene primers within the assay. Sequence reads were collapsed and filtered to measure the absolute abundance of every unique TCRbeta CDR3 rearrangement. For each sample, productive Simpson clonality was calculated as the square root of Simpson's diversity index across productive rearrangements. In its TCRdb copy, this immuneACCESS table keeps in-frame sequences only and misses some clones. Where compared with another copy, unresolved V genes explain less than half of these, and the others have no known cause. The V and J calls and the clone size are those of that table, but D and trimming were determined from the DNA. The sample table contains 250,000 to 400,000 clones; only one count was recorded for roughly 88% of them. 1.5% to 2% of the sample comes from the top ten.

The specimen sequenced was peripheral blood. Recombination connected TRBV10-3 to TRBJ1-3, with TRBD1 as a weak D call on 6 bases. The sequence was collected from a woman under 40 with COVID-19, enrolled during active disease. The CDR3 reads CAITGTGNTIYF. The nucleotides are TGTGCCATCACCGGGACAGGAAACACCATATATTTT.